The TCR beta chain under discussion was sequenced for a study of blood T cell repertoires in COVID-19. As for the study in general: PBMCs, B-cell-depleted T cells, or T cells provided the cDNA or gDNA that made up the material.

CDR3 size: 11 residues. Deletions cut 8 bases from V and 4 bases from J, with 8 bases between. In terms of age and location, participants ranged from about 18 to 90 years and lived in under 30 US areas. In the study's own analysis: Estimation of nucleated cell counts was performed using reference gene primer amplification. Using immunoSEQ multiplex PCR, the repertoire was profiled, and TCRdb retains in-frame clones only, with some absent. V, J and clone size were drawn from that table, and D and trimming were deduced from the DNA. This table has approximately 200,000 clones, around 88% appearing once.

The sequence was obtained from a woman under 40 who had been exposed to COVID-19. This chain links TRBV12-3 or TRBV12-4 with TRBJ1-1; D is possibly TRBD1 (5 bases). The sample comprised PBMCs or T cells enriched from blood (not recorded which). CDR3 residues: CASGQGTEAFF. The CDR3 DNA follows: TGTGCCAGCGGTCAGGGCACTGAAGCTTTCTTT.